A single sample gave rise to the 4 T cell receptor beta chains below, sequenced in a study of siplizumab effects on memory and regulatory T cells. Profiling relied on immunoSEQ multiplex PCR, and the TCRdb table lists in-frame clones only, not all of them. This table has about 48,000 clones, approximately 84% appearing once. The sample was naive CD8+ T cells sorted from blood. The receptor source for this set is a human donor in good health.

The V call is TRBV29-1, the J call TRBJ2-2; no reliable D call. The CDR3 consists of 11 residues. The V gene's germline CDR1 is SQVTM and CDR2 ANQGSEA. Deletions cut 5 bases from V and 7 bases from J, with 8 bases between. The CDR3 DNA reads as TGCAGCGTTCTTTTGCTCGGGGAGCTGTTTTTT. Protein: CSVLLLGELFF.

The chain combines TRBV19 with TRBJ2-2; 9 bases match TRBD2. The CDR3 length is 15 residues. V gave up 3 bases and J gave up 2 bases; unmatched junction bases: 1. Per germline, CDR1 LNHDA and CDR2 SQIVND (reference sequence). CDR3: CASSISGGNTGELFF. CDR3 nucleotides: TGTGCCAGTAGTATTAGCGGGGGTAACACCGGGGAGCTGTTTTTT.

This chain joins TRBV11-2 and TRBJ2-5, with 10 nucleotides matching TRBD2. J lost 0 bases, V lost 0 bases, and 7 bases had no gene match. CDR3 length: 18 amino acids. CDR1 is SGHAT, CDR2 FQNNGV, per germline. This chain's CDR3 is CASSLEASGSPYQETQYF. CDR3 in DNA: TGTGCCAGCAGCTTAGAGGCTAGCGGGAGTCCTTACCAAGAGACCCAGTACTTC.

The rearrangement links TRBV27 to TRBJ2-5; TRBD2 might be the D (5 bases). V was trimmed by 8 bases and J by 1 base, leaving 17 bases between them. Germline assignment: CDR1 MNHEY and CDR2 SMNVEV (reference sequence). There are 15 residues in the CDR3. CDR3 protein: CASGVLGASQETQYF. CDR3 nucleotide sequence: TGTGCCAGCGGGGTATTGGGAGCGAGCCAAGAGACCCAGTACTTC.